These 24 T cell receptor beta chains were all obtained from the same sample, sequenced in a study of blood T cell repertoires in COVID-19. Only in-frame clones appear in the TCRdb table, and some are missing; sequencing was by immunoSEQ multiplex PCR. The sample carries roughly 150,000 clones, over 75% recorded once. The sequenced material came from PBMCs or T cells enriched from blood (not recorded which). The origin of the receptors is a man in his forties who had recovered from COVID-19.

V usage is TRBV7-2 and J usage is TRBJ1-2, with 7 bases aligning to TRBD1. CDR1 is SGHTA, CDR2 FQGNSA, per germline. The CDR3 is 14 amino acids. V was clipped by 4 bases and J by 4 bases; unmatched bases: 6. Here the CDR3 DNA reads TGTGCCAGCAGCTCTAATCAGGGGGGCTATGGCTACACCTTC. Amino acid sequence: CASSSNQGGYGYTF.

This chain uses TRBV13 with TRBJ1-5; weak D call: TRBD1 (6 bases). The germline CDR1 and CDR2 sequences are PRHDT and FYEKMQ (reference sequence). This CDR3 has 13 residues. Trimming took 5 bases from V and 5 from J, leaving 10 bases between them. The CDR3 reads CASSTRGDQPQHF. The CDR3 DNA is TGTGCCAGCAGCACCAGGGGTGATCAGCCCCAGCATTTT.

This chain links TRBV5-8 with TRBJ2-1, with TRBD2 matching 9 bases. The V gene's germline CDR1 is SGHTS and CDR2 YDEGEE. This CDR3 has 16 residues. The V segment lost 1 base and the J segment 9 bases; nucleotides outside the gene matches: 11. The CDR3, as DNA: TGTGCCAGCAGCTTGCGAGGGACTAGCTTTGGGGGTGAGCAGTTCTTC. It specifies CASSLRGTSFGGEQFF.

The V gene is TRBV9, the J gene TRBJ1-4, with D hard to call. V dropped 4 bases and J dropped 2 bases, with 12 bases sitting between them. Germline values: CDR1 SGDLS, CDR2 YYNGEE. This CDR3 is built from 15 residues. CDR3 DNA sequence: TGTGCCAGCAGCCCAGAGGGCAGTACTAATGAAAAACTGTTTTTT. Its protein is CASSPEGSTNEKLFF.

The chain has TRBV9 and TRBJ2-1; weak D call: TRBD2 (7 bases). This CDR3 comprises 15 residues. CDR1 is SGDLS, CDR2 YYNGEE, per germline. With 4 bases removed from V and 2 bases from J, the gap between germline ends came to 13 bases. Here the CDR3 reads CASSSEGGAYNEQFF. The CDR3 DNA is TGTGCCAGCAGCTCAGAAGGGGGGGCCTACAATGAGCAGTTCTTC.

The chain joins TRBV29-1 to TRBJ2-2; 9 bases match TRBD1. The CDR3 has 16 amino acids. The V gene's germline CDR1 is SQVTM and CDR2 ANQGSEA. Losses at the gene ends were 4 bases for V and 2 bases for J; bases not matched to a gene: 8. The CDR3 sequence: CSVAVGQGTNTGELFF. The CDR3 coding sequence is TGCAGCGTTGCTGTGGGACAGGGAACCAACACCGGGGAGCTGTTTTTT.

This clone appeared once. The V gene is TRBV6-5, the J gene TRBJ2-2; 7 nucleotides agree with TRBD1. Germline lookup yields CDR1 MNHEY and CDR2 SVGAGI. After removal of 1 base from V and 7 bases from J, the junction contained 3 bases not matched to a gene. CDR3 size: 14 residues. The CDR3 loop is CASSYLQGNGELFF. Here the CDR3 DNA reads TGTGCCAGCAGTTACTTACAGGGGAACGGGGAGCTGTTTTTT.

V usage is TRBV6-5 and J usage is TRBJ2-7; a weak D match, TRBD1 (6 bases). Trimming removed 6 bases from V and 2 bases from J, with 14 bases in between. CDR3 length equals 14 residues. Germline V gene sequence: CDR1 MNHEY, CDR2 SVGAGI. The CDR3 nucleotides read TGTGCCAGCAGCCTTAAGACAGGTACCTACGAGCAGTACGTC. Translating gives CASSLKTGTYEQYV.

The CDR3 DNA is TGTGCCACCAGAGTGACAGGGGTCCGGGACTATGGCTACACCTTC. Translating gives CATRVTGVRDYGYTF. The J gene is TRBJ1-2, the V gene TRBV15; 8 bases are shared with TRBD1. Germline lookup yields CDR1 LNHNV and CDR2 YYDKDF (reference sequence). The CDR3 is 15 residues long. Germline trimming cut 6 bases from V and 3 bases from J; bases unmatched to any gene: 9.

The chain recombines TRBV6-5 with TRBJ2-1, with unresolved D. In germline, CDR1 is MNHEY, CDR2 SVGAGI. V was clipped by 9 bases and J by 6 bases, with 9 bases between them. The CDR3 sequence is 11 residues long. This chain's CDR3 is CASNFPNEQFF. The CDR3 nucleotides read TGTGCCAGTAACTTCCCCAATGAGCAGTTCTTC.

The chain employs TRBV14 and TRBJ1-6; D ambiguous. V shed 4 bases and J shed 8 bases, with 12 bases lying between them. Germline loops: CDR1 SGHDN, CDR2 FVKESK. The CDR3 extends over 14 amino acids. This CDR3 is CASSLTLTDSPLHF. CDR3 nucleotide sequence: TGTGCCAGCAGCCTGACACTTACGGATTCACCCCTCCACTTT. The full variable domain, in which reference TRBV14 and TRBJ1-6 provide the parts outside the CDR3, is EAGVTQFPSHSVIEKGQTVTLRCDPISGHDNLYWYRRVMGKEIKFLLHFVKESKQDESGMPNNRFLAERTGGTYSTLKVQPAELEDSGVYFCASSLTLTDSPLHFGNGTRLTVT.

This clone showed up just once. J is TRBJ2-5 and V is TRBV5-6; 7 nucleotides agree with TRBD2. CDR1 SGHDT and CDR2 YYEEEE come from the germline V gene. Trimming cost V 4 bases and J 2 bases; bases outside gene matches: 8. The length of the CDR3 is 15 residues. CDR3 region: CASSKNPGGQETQYF. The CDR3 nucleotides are TGTGCCAGCAGCAAGAACCCGGGGGGACAAGAGACCCAGTACTTC.

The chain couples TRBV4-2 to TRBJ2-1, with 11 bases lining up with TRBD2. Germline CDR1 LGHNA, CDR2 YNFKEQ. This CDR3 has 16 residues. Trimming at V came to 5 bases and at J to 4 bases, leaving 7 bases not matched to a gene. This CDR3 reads CASSSPGLAAYNEQFF. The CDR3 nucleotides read TGTGCCAGCAGCTCACCGGGACTAGCGGCTTACAATGAGCAGTTCTTC.

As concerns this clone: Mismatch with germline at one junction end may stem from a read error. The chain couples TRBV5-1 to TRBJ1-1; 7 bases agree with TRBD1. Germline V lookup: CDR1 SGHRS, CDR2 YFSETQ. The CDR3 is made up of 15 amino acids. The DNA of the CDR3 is TGCGCCAGCACCTTGGGGCGACAGGGCTACACTGAAGCTTTCTTT. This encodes CASTLGRQGYTEAFF.

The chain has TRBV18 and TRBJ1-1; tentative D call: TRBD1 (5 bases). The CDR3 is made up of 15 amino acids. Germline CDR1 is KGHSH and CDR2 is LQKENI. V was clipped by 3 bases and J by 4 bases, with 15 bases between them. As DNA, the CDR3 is TGTGCCAGCTCACCTATTAGGGGCTTCACCACTGAAGCTTTCTTT. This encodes CASSPIRGFTTEAFF.

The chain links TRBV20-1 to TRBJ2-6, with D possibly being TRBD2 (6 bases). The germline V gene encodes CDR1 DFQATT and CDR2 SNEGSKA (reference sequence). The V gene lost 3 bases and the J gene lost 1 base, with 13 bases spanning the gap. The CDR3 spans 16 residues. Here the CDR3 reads CSASAAEGSGANVLTF. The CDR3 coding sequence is TGCAGTGCTAGTGCGGCGGAGGGGTCTGGGGCCAACGTCCTGACTTTC.

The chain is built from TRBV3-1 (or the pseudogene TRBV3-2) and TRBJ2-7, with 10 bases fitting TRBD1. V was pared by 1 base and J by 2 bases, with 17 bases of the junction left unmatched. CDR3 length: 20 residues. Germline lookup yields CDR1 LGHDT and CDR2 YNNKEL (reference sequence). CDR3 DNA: TGTGCCAGCAGCCAAGTAGCTGACAGGGGGCGCCCAGGGGATCCCTACGAGCAGTACGTC. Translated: CASSQVADRGRPGDPYEQYV.

Here the CDR3 DNA reads TGTGCCAGCAGATTGACAGGGGGTCTGGGCTACACCTTC. Translated: CASRLTGGLGYTF. The genes are TRBV27 and TRBJ1-2; 9 positions match TRBD1. J gave up 8 bases and V 6 bases, and 7 bases lay outside the gene matches. CDR3 length: 13 amino acids. Germline CDR1 MNHEY, CDR2 SMNVEV (reference sequence).

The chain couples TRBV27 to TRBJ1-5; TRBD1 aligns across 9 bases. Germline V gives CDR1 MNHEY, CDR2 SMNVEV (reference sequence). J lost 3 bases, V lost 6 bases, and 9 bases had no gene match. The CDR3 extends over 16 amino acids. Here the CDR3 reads CASSQTGQGYNQPQHF. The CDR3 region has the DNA TGTGCCAGCAGCCAGACCGGACAGGGGTACAATCAGCCCCAGCATTTT.

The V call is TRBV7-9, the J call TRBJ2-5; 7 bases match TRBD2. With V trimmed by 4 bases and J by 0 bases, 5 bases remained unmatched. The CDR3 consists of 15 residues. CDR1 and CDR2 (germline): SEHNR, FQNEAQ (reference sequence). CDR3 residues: CASSSGGDNQETQYF. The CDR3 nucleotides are TGTGCCAGCAGCTCTGGGGGGGATAACCAAGAGACCCAGTACTTC.

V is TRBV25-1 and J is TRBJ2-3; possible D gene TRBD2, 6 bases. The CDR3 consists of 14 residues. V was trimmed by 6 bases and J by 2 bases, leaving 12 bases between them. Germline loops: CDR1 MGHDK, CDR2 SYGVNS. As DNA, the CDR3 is TGTGCCAGCAGGGAGGACTATATCACAGATACGCAGTATTTT. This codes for CASREDYITDTQYF.

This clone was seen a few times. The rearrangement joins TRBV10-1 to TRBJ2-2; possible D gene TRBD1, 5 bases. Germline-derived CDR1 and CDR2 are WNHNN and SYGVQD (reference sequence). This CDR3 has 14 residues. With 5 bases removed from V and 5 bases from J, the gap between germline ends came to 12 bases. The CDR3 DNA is TGCGCCAGCAGTCAGGGAAGAGATACCGGGGAGCTGTTTTTT. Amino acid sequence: CASSQGRDTGELFF.

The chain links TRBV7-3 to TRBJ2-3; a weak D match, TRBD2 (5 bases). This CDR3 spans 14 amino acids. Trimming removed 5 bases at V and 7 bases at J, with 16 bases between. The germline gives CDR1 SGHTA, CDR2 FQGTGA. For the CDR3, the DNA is TGTGCCAGCAGCCCACTAGACTCGCCTCATACGCAGTATTTT. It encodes CASSPLDSPHTQYF.

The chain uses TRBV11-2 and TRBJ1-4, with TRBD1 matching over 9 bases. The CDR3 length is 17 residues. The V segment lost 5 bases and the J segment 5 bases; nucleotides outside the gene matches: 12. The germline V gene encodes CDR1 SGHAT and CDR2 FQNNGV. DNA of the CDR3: TGTGCCAGCAGCCCCTACGGACAGGGGATAGGAAATGAAAAACTGTTTTTT. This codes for CASSPYGQGIGNEKLFF.